The next 23 T cell receptor beta chains were all read from a single sample in a study of T cell responses to AZD1222 COVID-19 vaccine (dated by TCRdb to about 2021). The time point label corresponds to: about 28 days (+/-7) after the second vaccine dose. The library was obtained by the immunoSEQ multiplex PCR assay. TCRdb obtained this table from immuneACCESS and retained in-frame rearrangements with V and J assigned. These tables miss some clones; where compared with another copy, unresolved V genes account for less than half of the shortfall, and the remainder is unexplained. For this sample there are some 110,000 clones; around 88% appear just once. The ten largest clones add up to roughly 6.9% of the sample. Material: peripheral blood, obtained 28 days after the second AZD1222 dose. Receptors originate from an adult who received the AZD1222 COVID-19 vaccine.

The chain joins TRBV7-2 to TRBJ1-2; 8 bases line up with TRBD1. V lost 3 bases to trimming and J lost 3 bases; unmatched junction nucleotides: 6. CDR1 is SGHTA and CDR2 is FQGNSA in the germline V gene. The CDR3 runs 15 residues. The CDR3 DNA is TGTGCCAGCAGCTTTTTGGACAGGGTCTACTATGGCTACACCTTC. Its translation is CASSFLDRVYYGYTF.

The V gene is TRBV19, the J gene TRBJ2-5, with D possibly TRBD2 on 6 matching bases. Per germline, CDR1 LNHDA and CDR2 SQIVND (reference sequence). Trimming shortened V by 3 bases and J by 4 bases, and 18 bases separated the two germline ends. CDR3 size: 16 residues. CDR3 nucleotides: TGTGCCAGTAGTATGGCTACCCCCTTGGGGGGAGAGACCCAGTACTTC. Its protein is CASSMATPLGGETQYF.

The chain couples TRBV28 to TRBJ2-4; D remains unclear. There are 16 residues in the CDR3. V shed 5 bases and J shed 0 bases, with 14 bases lying between them. Germline assignment: CDR1 MDHEN and CDR2 SYDVKM. Written as DNA, the CDR3 is TGTGCCAGCAGTCTCGGGCTAGGGTTAGCCAAAAACATTCAGTACTTC. Amino acid sequence: CASSLGLGLAKNIQYF. Filled out from reference TRBV28 and TRBJ2-4, the complete variable domain reads DVKVTQSSRYLVKRTGEKVFLECVQDMDHENMFWYRQDPGLGLRLIYFSYDVKMKEKGDIPEGYSVSREKKERFSLILESASTNQTSMYLCASSLGLGLAKNIQYFGAGTRLSVL.

The chain recombines TRBV15 with TRBJ2-1; 12 positions match TRBD2. CDR1 is LNHNV, CDR2 YYDKDF, per germline (reference sequence). V lost 1 base to trimming and J lost 12 bases; unmatched junction nucleotides: 13. There are 17 residues in the CDR3. CDR3 DNA sequence: TGTGCCACCAGCAGAGGCCCCCGGAGACTAGCGGGAGTTTCGCAGTTCTTC. It codes for CATSRGPRRLAGVSQFF.

CDR3 nucleotides: TGTGCCAGCAGCTCCACCGCCTCCGGGACAGGGAAAAATGAGCAGTTCTTC. It translates to CASSSTASGTGKNEQFF. This chain uses TRBV7-3 with TRBJ2-1, with TRBD1 identical over 9 bases. CDR1 and CDR2 (germline): SGHTA, FQGTGA. The CDR3 covers 17 residues. V shed 4 bases and J 7 bases; nucleotides not matched to a gene: 14.

This clone appeared once. The chain combines TRBV5-1 with TRBJ2-1; 8 bases map to TRBD2. The V segment lost 0 bases and the J segment 3 bases; nucleotides outside the gene matches: 2. The CDR3 spans 15 residues. From germline, CDR1 is SGHRS and CDR2 YFSETQ. CDR3: CASSLESGGYNEQFF. The DNA for the CDR3 is TGCGCCAGCAGCTTGGAGAGCGGGGGCTACAATGAGCAGTTCTTC.

The table lists this clone with a few counts. This sequence joins TRBV27 and TRBJ2-3, with D perhaps matching TRBD1 or TRBD2 (6 bases each). Trimming pared 5 bases from V and 4 bases from J, leaving 22 bases between. The CDR3 covers 17 residues. Germline V lookup: CDR1 MNHEY, CDR2 SMNVEV (reference sequence). As DNA, the CDR3 is TGTGCCAGCAGTCCCATTACTCGGGGGCGGGCGGCAGATACGCAGTATTTT. Protein: CASSPITRGRAADTQYF.

The CDR3 sequence is CASTTSGGVETQYF. The CDR3 coding sequence is TGCGCCAGCACGACTAGCGGGGGGGTGGAGACCCAGTACTTC. The chain employs TRBV5-1 and TRBJ2-5; 14 bases map to TRBD2. Germline CDR1 SGHRS, CDR2 YFSETQ. The CDR3 has 14 residues. Germline trimming cut 6 bases from V and 5 bases from J; bases unmatched to any gene: 3.

The DNA of the CDR3 is TGTGCCAGCAGTTTGGCAGGGGGCAATCAGCCCCAGCATTTT. Translation gives CASSLAGGNQPQHF. The V gene is TRBV27, the J gene TRBJ1-5; D might be TRBD1 (6 bases). V dropped 3 bases and J dropped 2 bases, with 8 bases sitting between them. The CDR3 extends over 14 amino acids. The germline V gene has CDR1 MNHEY and CDR2 SMNVEV (reference sequence).

The genes are TRBV19 and TRBJ1-5; tentative D call: TRBD1 (6 bases). With 5 bases removed from V and 2 bases from J, the gap between germline ends came to 19 bases. The germline V gene encodes CDR1 LNHDA and CDR2 SQIVND (reference sequence). The CDR3 consists of 17 residues. The CDR3, as DNA: TGTGCCAGTAGTGCCCAAAGGGGGGTGGTTCGCAATCAGCCCCAGCATTTT. Its translation: CASSAQRGVVRNQPQHF.

Concerning this clone itself: This specimen includes other DNA sequences encoding the same CDR3. The chain combines TRBV30 with TRBJ1-1; D is undetermined. Germline-derived CDR1 and CDR2 are GTSNPN and SVGIG (reference sequence). Deletions cut 0 bases from V and 1 base from J, with 6 bases between. The CDR3 is 13 residues long. CDR3 coding DNA: TGTGCCTGGAGTGTTTCGGAGAACACTGAAGCTTTCTTT. It translates to CAWSVSENTEAFF.

On this clone itself: This sample includes further DNA sequences coding for the same CDR3. The rearrangement links TRBV12-5 to TRBJ2-7; TRBD1 matches 8 bases. The V gene end was trimmed by 4 bases and the J gene end by 10 bases; junction bases not matched to a gene: 12. The CDR3 contains 14 residues. Germline loops: CDR1 LGHNT, CDR2 FRNRAP. The chain's CDR3 is CASGSGTGPGEQYF. DNA of the CDR3: TGTGCTAGTGGTTCGGGGACAGGTCCAGGTGAACAGTACTTC.

The chain couples TRBV11-2 to TRBJ1-2; D is ambiguous. The V gene lost 1 base and the J gene lost 8 bases, with 11 bases spanning the gap. The V gene's germline CDR1 is SGHAT and CDR2 FQNNGV. CDR3 length: 13 residues. The DNA of the CDR3 is TGTGCCAGCAGCTTAGTTGGGGTCGGAGGCTACACCTTC. Translation: CASSLVGVGGYTF. Combining the CDR3 with reference TRBV11-2 and TRBJ1-2 gives the whole variable domain EAGVAQSPRYKIIEKRQSVAFWCNPISGHATLYWYQQILGQGPKLLIQFQNNGVVDDSQLPKDRFSAERLKGVDSTLKIQPAKLEDSAVYLCASSLVGVGGYTFGSGTRLTVV.

The V call is TRBV2, the J call TRBJ2-7; D is undetermined. The CDR3 has 14 amino acids. From germline, CDR1 is SNHLY and CDR2 FYNNEI. The V and J ends lost 6 bases and 2 bases respectively, with 14 bases between them. CDR3 in amino acids: CASRQPDHTYEQYF. CDR3 sequence (DNA): TGTGCCAGCAGGCAGCCGGACCACACCTACGAGCAGTACTTC.

This sequence joins TRBV6-2 or TRBV6-3 and TRBJ2-3; TRBD2 might be the D (5 bases). Between the trimmed V and J ends, which lost 5 bases and 3 bases, there was a span of 15 bases. This CDR3 is 15 amino acids long. Germline V lookup: CDR1 MNHEY, CDR2 SVGEGT. CDR3 loop: CASSVSPSGTDTQYF. CDR3 nucleotides: TGTGCCAGCAGTGTCTCACCCAGCGGTACAGATACGCAGTATTTT.

The J gene is TRBJ1-1, the V gene TRBV30; tentatively, D is TRBD1 (5 bases). Germline CDR1 GTSNPN, CDR2 SVGIG (reference sequence). The ends were cut back, 4 bases at V and 7 bases at J, with 19 bases in the middle. The length of the CDR3 is 14 residues. The CDR3 bases are TGTGCCTGGACCTTCAGGGCGGGGGACGGTGAAGCTTTCTTT. This codes for CAWTFRAGDGEAFF.

This sequence joins TRBV5-6 and TRBJ1-1, with D possibly matching TRBD1 (5 bases). The CDR3 is 14 amino acids. Germline V gives CDR1 SGHDT, CDR2 YYEEEE. Trimming removed 1 base from V and 4 bases from J, with 11 bases in between. The CDR3 sequence is CASSLSGRGTEAFF. CDR3 in DNA: TGTGCCAGCAGCTTGTCAGGGAGGGGCACTGAAGCTTTCTTT.

The chain employs TRBV7-8 and TRBJ1-1; 11 bases map to TRBD1. The CDR3 extends over 23 amino acids. The germline gives CDR1 SGHVS, CDR2 FQNEAQ. The trim removed 5 bases at V and 4 bases at J, leaving 30 bases unmatched. As DNA, the CDR3 is TGTGCCAGCAGCCTCCCCAAGAGGACAGGGGGCAATCCGCGGCGGAAGACGAGCACTGAAGCTTTCTTT. This translates into CASSLPKRTGGNPRRKTSTEAFF.

V usage is TRBV7-2 and J usage is TRBJ1-2; 7 positions match TRBD1. CDR1 SGHTA and CDR2 FQGNSA come from the germline V gene. The CDR3 covers 13 residues. V lost 7 bases, J lost 7 bases, and 9 bases stayed unmatched. Here the CDR3 reads CASKNTRDSGYTF. CDR3 sequence (DNA): TGTGCCAGCAAGAACACCCGGGACAGTGGCTACACCTTC.

The V gene is TRBV5-6, the J gene TRBJ2-7, with 10 bases fitting TRBD2. J gave up 4 bases and V 6 bases, and 7 bases lay outside the gene matches. The CDR3 sequence is 14 residues long. Germline V gene data show CDR1 as SGHDT and CDR2 as YYEEEE. CDR3 coding DNA: TGTGCCAGCACCGAACTACTAGCGGGGTACGAGCAGTACTTC. This sequence encodes CASTELLAGYEQYF.

The V gene is TRBV11-2, the J gene TRBJ2-7, with 9 bases lining up with TRBD1. The CDR3 is 15 amino acids. V was clipped by 4 bases and J by 6 bases; unmatched bases: 10. The germline gives CDR1 SGHAT, CDR2 FQNNGV. CDR3 nucleotides: TGTGCCAGCAGCTATCAGTCCGGGACAGGGTCCGAGCAGTACTTC. Its protein product is CASSYQSGTGSEQYF.

The chain has TRBV7-2 and TRBJ2-7; 14 positions agree with TRBD2. V shed 4 bases and J 3 bases; nucleotides not matched to a gene: 5. Germline assignment: CDR1 SGHTA and CDR2 FQGNSA. This CDR3 spans 16 amino acids. CDR3 sequence reads: CASSSPGTSGGYEQYF. The DNA for the CDR3 is TGTGCCAGCAGCTCCCCCGGGACTAGCGGGGGCTACGAGCAGTACTTC.

The chain is built from TRBV4-3 and TRBJ1-3, with D uncertain. Germline lookup yields CDR1 LGHNA and CDR2 YSLEER. Trimming cost V 5 bases and J 0 bases, with 11 bases left between them. CDR3 length: 15 amino acids. In nucleotides, the CDR3 is TGCGCCAGCAGCTCGAAGGGTCACTCTGGAAACACCATATATTTT. Protein product: CASSSKGHSGNTIYF.